This TCR beta chain is from a study of blood T cell repertoires in COVID-19. Only in-frame clones appear in the TCRdb table, and some are missing; sequencing was by immunoSEQ multiplex PCR. The sample lists 200,000 to 250,000 clones, around 80% occurring once. The ends lost 3 bases at V and 0 bases at J; junction bases unmatched: 8. The CDR3 length is 17 residues. Germline V gene lookup returns CDR1 LNHDA and CDR2 SQIVND (reference sequence). This TCR was sampled from a woman older than 75 with acute or convalescent COVID-19. The rearrangement joins TRBV19 to TRBJ1-3, with TRBD1 identical over 7 bases. Sequencing input: peripheral blood. CDR3 DNA: TGTGCCAGTAGTATTTCCTACGGGACAGCCTCTGGAAACACCATATATTTT. Encoded protein: CASSISYGTASGNTIYF.